Shown below are 22 T cell receptor beta chains from a single sample sequenced in a study of T cell responses to AZD1222 COVID-19 vaccine. The protocol was immunoSEQ multiplex PCR, while the TCRdb copy is restricted to in-frame clones and leaves out a portion. Here the sample spans around 150,000 clones, 80% to 95% being singletons. Material: peripheral blood, obtained on day 0 of AZD1222 vaccination. The receptors derive from an adult in good health.

This clone was counted once. This chain joins TRBV4-1 and TRBJ1-2; 11 bases agree with TRBD1. With V trimmed by 5 bases and J by 6 bases, 5 bases remained unmatched. CDR1 MGHRA and CDR2 YSYEKL come from the germline V gene. The CDR3 has 14 amino acids. The CDR3 region has the DNA TGCGCCAGCAGCTACCGGGACAGGGGGGATGGCTACACCTTC. This gives the protein CASSYRDRGDGYTF.

The V and J genes are TRBV6-1 and TRBJ2-6; no definite D call. The germline V and J ends were trimmed by 3 bases and 1 base, with 13 bases remaining between them. The CDR3 consists of 17 residues. Germline V gene data show CDR1 as MNHNS and CDR2 as SASEGT. The CDR3 spells CASSDLRRKSGANVLTF. The CDR3 bases are TGTGCCAGCAGTGACCTACGACGGAAATCTGGGGCCAACGTCCTGACTTTC.

This clone is a singleton in its sample. The chain recombines TRBV5-1 with TRBJ1-4, with D possibly matching TRBD1 (5 bases). The CDR3 contains 14 residues. Germline V lookup: CDR1 SGHRS, CDR2 YFSETQ. V was clipped by 4 bases and J by 0 bases, with 7 bases between them. The CDR3 spells CASSQTATNEKLFF. CDR3 DNA: TGCGCCAGCAGCCAGACAGCAACTAATGAAAAACTGTTTTTT.

This clone was seen only once. V is TRBV5-1 and J is TRBJ2-5; D is unclear. The CDR3 is 16 amino acids. Looked up from germline, CDR1 is SGHRS and CDR2 is YFSETQ. Trimming removed 2 bases from V and 2 bases from J, with 16 bases in between. As DNA, the CDR3 is TGCGCCAGCAGCTTTCAAGTGGACGGAAGGCAAGAGACCCAGTACTTC. This gives the protein CASSFQVDGRQETQYF.

Comments on this clone: The limits of the CDR3 on the DNA are not certain, so only TCRdb's listed CDR3 is given. CDR3 in amino acids: CASSGRAGDTIYF. J is TRBJ1-3 and V is TRBV19. Germline V gene lookup returns CDR1 LNHDA and CDR2 SQIVND (reference sequence). The CDR3 contains 13 residues when both ends are counted.

V and J are TRBV2 and TRBJ1-1, with D hard to call. Germline CDR1 is SNHLY and CDR2 is FYNNEI. Trimming left V 4 bases short and J 2 bases short, with 5 bases between. The CDR3 has 12 residues. The CDR3 sequence: CASSVLNTEAFF. The DNA of the CDR3 is TGTGCCAGCAGTGTTCTCAACACTGAAGCTTTCTTT. Full variable domain (rest looked up from reference TRBV2 and TRBJ1-1): EPEVTQTPSHQVTQMGQEVILRCVPISNHLYFYWYRQILGQKVEFLVSFYNNEISEKSEIFDDQFSVERPDGSNFTLKIRSTKLEDSAMYFCASSVLNTEAFFGQGTRLTVV.

The chain recombines TRBV7-3 with TRBJ1-1; perhaps TRBD1 as D (5 bases). This CDR3 is 14 amino acids long. CDR1 and CDR2 (germline): SGHTA, FQGTGA. V lost 5 bases to trimming and J lost 1 base, with 11 bases between them. The chain's CDR3 is CASSIGTANTEAFF. The CDR3 coding sequence is TGTGCCAGCAGCATTGGGACGGCGAACACTGAAGCTTTCTTT. Full variable domain (outside the CDR3, taken from reference TRBV7-3 and TRBJ1-1): GAGVSQTPSNKVTEKGKYVELRCDPISGHTALYWYRQSLGQGPEFLIYFQGTGAADDSGLPNDRFFAVRPEGSVSTLKIQRTERGDSAVYLCASSIGTANTEAFFGQGTRLTVV.

The CDR3 region is CASSLSARSSYNSPLHF. The CDR3 DNA reads as TGTGCCAGCAGTTTATCGGCGCGGAGCTCCTATAATTCACCCCTCCACTTT. The rearrangement joins TRBV27 to TRBJ1-6, with no clear D. Trimming stripped 0 bases from V and 0 bases from J, with 9 bases between. The germline V gene has CDR1 MNHEY and CDR2 SMNVEV (reference sequence). The CDR3 covers 17 residues.

The J gene is TRBJ1-1, the V gene TRBV29-1; 11 nucleotides agree with TRBD1. The V segment lost 7 bases and the J segment 4 bases; nucleotides outside the gene matches: 8. The CDR3 has 14 amino acids. CDR1 is SQVTM and CDR2 is ANQGSEA in the germline V gene. CDR3 nucleotide sequence: TGCAGCGCTCTAGGGACAGGGGGAAGCACTGAAGCTTTCTTT. This encodes CSALGTGGSTEAFF.

The genes are TRBV24-1 and TRBJ2-5; 9 bases align to TRBD1. Germline V gene lookup returns CDR1 KGHDR and CDR2 SFDVKD. The CDR3 covers 14 residues. J was trimmed by 5 bases and V by 6 bases; bases with no gene match: 6. CDR3 in amino acids: CATSRTGGGETQYF. The CDR3 bases are TGTGCCACCAGTAGAACAGGGGGCGGGGAGACCCAGTACTTC.

This clone was seen just once. The chain uses TRBV6-5 and TRBJ1-2; 12 nucleotides align to TRBD1. After removal of 6 bases from V and 13 bases from J, the junction contained 6 bases not matched to a gene. Per the germline V gene, CDR1 is MNHEY and CDR2 is SVGAGI. The CDR3 loop spans 12 amino acids. CDR3 DNA sequence: TGTGCCAGCAGCCGGGGACAGGGGGCGAGCACCTTC. Translating gives CASSRGQGASTF.

This clone was seen a handful of times. The V gene is TRBV5-1, the J gene TRBJ2-2, with a weak D call TRBD2 (5 bases). The CDR3 consists of 18 residues. The germline V gene has CDR1 SGHRS and CDR2 YFSETQ. The V and J ends lost 0 bases and 4 bases respectively, with 19 bases between them. CDR3 in DNA: TGCGCCAGCAGCTTGGCCGGGATAGGGAGTGTTGGCACCGGGGAGCTGTTTTTT. Its translation: CASSLAGIGSVGTGELFF.

This sequence joins TRBV4-2 and TRBJ2-3; D is ambiguous. The CDR3 is 14 amino acids. Germline-derived CDR1 and CDR2 are LGHNA and YNFKEQ. Between the trimmed V and J ends, which lost 0 bases and 6 bases, there was a span of 10 bases. The CDR3 region is CASSQDVQRDTQYF. The CDR3, as DNA: TGTGCCAGCAGCCAAGATGTGCAGCGCGATACGCAGTATTTT.

V gene TRBV27 combines with J gene TRBJ2-5, with D possibly being TRBD1 or TRBD2 (6 bases each). Germline V gives CDR1 MNHEY, CDR2 SMNVEV (reference sequence). V lost 10 bases and J 5 bases, leaving 20 bases between the germline ends. The CDR3 is 14 amino acids. Here the CDR3 reads CATNRIGGLETQYF. The DNA of the CDR3 is TGTGCCACTAACCGGATAGGGGGGCTGGAGACCCAGTACTTC.

The V gene is TRBV5-1, the J gene TRBJ1-2; unclear D gene. Per germline, CDR1 SGHRS and CDR2 YFSETQ. V lost 4 bases, J lost 6 bases, and 10 bases lay in between. The CDR3 covers 12 residues. CDR3 coding DNA: TGCGCCAGCAGCAGGATGACGGATGGCTACACCTTC. Amino acids: CASSRMTDGYTF.

The rearrangement joins TRBV9 to TRBJ2-5, with D possibly matching TRBD2 (5 bases). This CDR3 has 12 residues. The V end lost 0 bases, the J end lost 5 bases, and 5 bases lay between the germline ends. CDR1 and CDR2 (germline): SGDLS, YYNGEE. Here the CDR3 reads CASSVGEETQYF. As DNA, the CDR3 is TGTGCCAGCAGCGTAGGGGAGGAGACCCAGTACTTC. Complete variable domain (other parts from reference TRBV9 and TRBJ2-5): DSGVTQTPKHLITATGQRVTLRCSPRSGDLSVYWYQQSLDQGLQFLIQYYNGEERAKGNILERFSAQQFPDLHSELNLSSLELGDSALYFCASSVGEETQYFGPGTRLLVL.

V usage is TRBV30 and J usage is TRBJ1-5; D is unresolved. The CDR3 extends over 14 amino acids. CDR1 is GTSNPN, CDR2 SVGIG, per germline (reference sequence). Trimming took 2 bases from V and 4 from J, leaving 12 bases between them. CDR3 sequence: CAWSSWLGNQPQHF. CDR3 coding DNA: TGTGCCTGGAGTTCATGGCTTGGAAATCAGCCCCAGCATTTT.

The V gene is TRBV19, the J gene TRBJ1-4; TRBD1 matches at 9 bases. Germline V gene sequence: CDR1 LNHDA, CDR2 SQIVND (reference sequence). The CDR3 has 15 amino acids. Germline trimming cut 5 bases from V and 5 bases from J; bases unmatched to any gene: 6. The CDR3 loop reads CASSGSDRGNEKLFF. The CDR3 DNA is TGTGCCAGTAGTGGGTCGGACAGGGGAAATGAAAAACTGTTTTTT.

This rearrangement joins TRBV2 to TRBJ2-2, with 9 bases identical to TRBD2. The CDR3 runs 16 residues. Germline lookup yields CDR1 SNHLY and CDR2 FYNNEI. J gave up 2 bases and V 4 bases, and 5 bases lay outside the gene matches. The CDR3 bases are TGTGCCAGCAGTGTTCTAGCGGGGACAAACACCGGGGAGCTGTTTTTT. This translates into CASSVLAGTNTGELFF.

The CDR3, as DNA: TGTGCCAGCAGCACTCGACTAGTCGGGGAGCAGTTCTTC. Encoded protein: CASSTRLVGEQFF. V usage is TRBV27 and J usage is TRBJ2-1, with D possibly matching TRBD2 (6 bases). CDR1 MNHEY and CDR2 SMNVEV come from the germline V gene (reference sequence). This CDR3 contains 13 residues. Trimming pared 6 bases from V and 10 bases from J, leaving 16 bases between.

The chain uses TRBV7-2 and TRBJ1-5; TRBD1 might be the D (6 bases). V lost 5 bases to trimming and J lost 1 base, with 12 bases between them. Germline V CDR1 and CDR2: SGHTA, FQGNSA. The CDR3 is made up of 15 amino acids. The CDR3 bases are TGTGCCAGCAGCATATCCAGGGGCAGCAATCAGCCCCAGCATTTT. Translation: CASSISRGSNQPQHF.

The chain employs TRBV5-1 and TRBJ2-6, with D possibly called TRBD1 or TRBD2 (5 bases each). Germline-derived CDR1 and CDR2 are SGHRS and YFSETQ. The CDR3 contains 14 residues. V lost 3 bases to trimming and J lost 8 bases, with 12 bases between them. The CDR3 DNA follows: TGCGCCAGCAGCTACGGGGCTGAGACCAACGTCCTGACTTTC. Its protein is CASSYGAETNVLTF. Full variable domain (outside the CDR3, taken from reference TRBV5-1 and TRBJ2-6): KAGVTQTPRYLIKTRGQQVTLSCSPISGHRSVSWYQQTPGQGLQFLFEYFSETQRNKGNFPGRFSGRQFSNSRSEMNVSTLELGDSALYLCASSYGAETNVLTFGAGSRLTVL.